The 23 T cell receptor beta chains in this list originate from one sample, sequenced in a study of patients with pleural tuberculosis. TCRdb recomputed calls from the reads with MiXCR, one row per CDR3 protein. Among under 30,000 distinct CDR3 sequences, more than 15% were seen once, and the ten largest hold 3.5% to 4.5%. Specimen: peripheral blood. These TCRs come from a human donor with pleural tuberculosis.

This clonotype was detected ten times or more. The rearrangement uses TRBV6-2 or TRBV6-3 and TRBJ2-7; 9 bases agree with TRBD1. This CDR3 region has 14 residues. V dropped 5 bases and J dropped 2; count of bases not matched to a gene: 4. From germline, CDR1 is MNHEY and CDR2 SVGEGT. CDR3 bases: TGTGCCAGCAGTCGGGACAGGGCTACCTACGAGCAGTACTTC. This sequence encodes CASSRDRATYEQYF.

This clonotype has ten or more counts. CDR3 nucleotide sequence: TGTGCCAGCAGTGAAAACGACCCTAGCACAGATACGCAGTATTTT. This codes for CASSENDPSTDTQYF. The chain uses TRBV2 and TRBJ2-3; D uncertain. The ends were cut back, 2 bases at V and 0 bases at J, with 9 bases in the middle. Germline CDR1 is SNHLY and CDR2 is FYNNEI. The CDR3 contains 15 residues. Using reference TRBV2 and TRBJ2-3 for the parts outside the CDR3, the full variable domain is EPEVTQTPSHQVTQMGQEVILRCVPISNHLYFYWYRQILGQKVEFLVSFYNNEISEKSEIFDDQFSVERPDGSNFTLKIRSTKLEDSAMYFCASSENDPSTDTQYFGPGTRLTVL.

This clonotype was observed at least ten times. This chain links TRBV20-1 with TRBJ2-7; possible D gene TRBD2, 5 bases. The CDR3 runs to 12 residues. The germline V and J ends were trimmed by 5 bases and 6 bases, with 14 bases remaining between them. Germline V gene data show CDR1 as DFQATT and CDR2 as SNEGSKA (reference sequence). In nucleotides, the CDR3 is TGCAGTGCTCAATACGGACGGGGCGAGCAGTACTTC. This gives the protein CSAQYGRGEQYF.

The V call is TRBV5-6, the J call TRBJ2-1; 11 bases are a match to TRBD2. The CDR3 is 15 amino acids. Germline CDR1 reads SGHDT; CDR2 reads YYEEEE. V gave up 5 bases and J gave up 5 bases; unmatched junction bases: 6. As DNA, the CDR3 is TGTGCCAGCAGACTGACTAGCGGGGATCACAATGAGCAGTTCTTC. Residues: CASRLTSGDHNEQFF.

This clonotype was recorded at least ten times. This chain joins TRBV7-9 and TRBJ2-3; no clear D. V was clipped by 5 bases and J by 3 bases, with 6 bases between them. This CDR3 is built from 12 residues. The germline V gene encodes CDR1 SEHNR and CDR2 FQNEAQ (reference sequence). The DNA of the CDR3 is TGTGCCAGCAGCCAAGAGACAGATACGCAGTATTTT. Translating it yields CASSQETDTQYF.

This clonotype was recorded a few times. This chain links TRBV30 with TRBJ1-1, with D unresolved. CDR1 is GTSNPN, CDR2 SVGIG, per germline (reference sequence). V lost 4 bases to trimming and J lost 4 bases, with 16 bases between them. The CDR3 runs to 14 residues. The CDR3 region is CAWTPPSRSTEAFF. CDR3 nucleotides: TGTGCCTGGACCCCCCCGAGTCGGAGCACTGAAGCTTTCTTT.

The sample holds many counts of this clonotype. V and J are TRBV27 and TRBJ2-7; D is ambiguous. CDR1 is MNHEY, CDR2 SMNVEV, per germline (reference sequence). The V and J ends lost 6 bases and 3 bases respectively, with 9 bases between them. The CDR3 loop spans 12 amino acids. CDR3 nucleotides: TGTGCCAGCAGGGGTGCCAGCTACGAGCAGTACTTC. Amino acid sequence: CASRGASYEQYF.

This clonotype was counted ten times or more. The chain uses TRBV19 and TRBJ1-4; possibly TRBD1 for D (6 bases). The germline CDR1 and CDR2 sequences are LNHDA and SQIVND (reference sequence). This CDR3 is 16 amino acids long. The V end was cut by 6 bases, the J end by 0 bases, with 14 bases between. DNA for the CDR3: TGTGCCAGTAGCAACAGGGATGTTGCAACTAATGAAAAACTGTTTTTT. This encodes CASSNRDVATNEKLFF.

There are many counts of this clonotype. The CDR3 sequence is CASNNRQGKQETQYF. For the CDR3, the DNA is TGTGCCAGCAACAACCGACAGGGTAAACAAGAGACCCAGTACTTC. The chain combines TRBV6-1 with TRBJ2-5, with 7 bases matching TRBD1. CDR3 length: 15 amino acids. The V and J ends lost 7 bases and 2 bases, in that order; junction bases with no gene match: 10. Germline V gene sequence: CDR1 MNHNS, CDR2 SASEGT.

This clonotype showed up many times. The chain is built from TRBV5-4 and TRBJ1-1, with a tentative D call TRBD1 (6 bases). CDR1 and CDR2 (germline): SGHNT, YYREEE (reference sequence). V shed 7 bases and J shed 0 bases, with 10 bases lying between them. There are 13 residues in the CDR3. The CDR3 loop reads CASWGALNTEAFF. The CDR3 DNA reads TGTGCCAGCTGGGGGGCGTTGAACACTGAAGCTTTCTTT.

The table lists this clonotype with many counts. The rearrangement joins TRBV10-3 to TRBJ1-1; D perhaps matches TRBD1 (5 bases). The CDR3 runs 14 residues. The germline V gene has CDR1 ENHRY and CDR2 SYGVKD. V gave up 0 bases and J gave up 6 bases, with 11 bases separating them. CDR3 sequence reads: CAISESGGFAEAFF. The CDR3 coding sequence is TGTGCCATCAGTGAGTCGGGGGGGTTCGCTGAAGCTTTCTTT.

Ten or more counts support this clonotype. The chain employs TRBV24-1 and TRBJ2-1, with 7 bases fitting TRBD2. CDR3 length: 18 amino acids. The J segment lost 7 bases and the V segment lost 3 bases, leaving 17 bases of the junction unmatched. Germline lookup yields CDR1 KGHDR and CDR2 SFDVKD. CDR3 nucleotides: TGTGCCACCAGTGATCGTAACCGGCGACTAGCTGGTATAAATGAGCAGTTCTTC. Amino acids: CATSDRNRRLAGINEQFF.

For this clonotype: A much larger clone lies a single base off, so this may be a read error. The V call is TRBV29-1, the J call TRBJ1-2; no firm D call. The CDR3 extends over 11 amino acids. The germline CDR1 and CDR2 sequences are SQVTM and ANQGSEA. CDR3 in DNA: TGCAGCGTCGAAGAGGGTAGTGGCTGCACCTTC. Its protein product is CSVEEGSGCTF.

This clonotype occurred many times. V is TRBV24-1 and J is TRBJ2-1, with 11 bases fitting TRBD1. This CDR3 comprises 16 residues. Germline-derived CDR1 and CDR2 are KGHDR and SFDVKD. The ends lost 4 bases at V and 2 bases at J; junction bases unmatched: 3. Written as DNA, the CDR3 is TGTGCCACCAGTGAGGGGACAGGGGGGACCTACAATGAGCAGTTCTTC. This gives the protein CATSEGTGGTYNEQFF.

This clonotype is categorized as medium-sized. The chain is built from TRBV6-1 and TRBJ2-3; D ambiguous. V was clipped by 7 bases and J by 8 bases, with 7 bases between them. CDR1 MNHNS and CDR2 SASEGT come from the germline V gene. CDR3 length equals 10 residues. The chain's CDR3 is CASNEVTQYF. The CDR3 DNA is TGTGCCAGCAACGAAGTTACGCAGTATTTT.

This clonotype was found many times. This chain uses TRBV2 with TRBJ2-1; D unresolved. V was pared by 8 bases and J by 7 bases, with 9 bases between. Germline CDR1 reads SNHLY; CDR2 reads FYNNEI. The CDR3 runs 11 residues. The CDR3 loop reads CASRVGNEQFF. The CDR3 region has the DNA TGTGCCAGCCGGGTGGGGAATGAGCAGTTCTTC.

This clonotype was observed many times. This chain uses TRBV27 with TRBJ2-7; TRBD1 aligns across 8 bases. V lost 2 bases and J lost 2; bases outside the gene matches: 2. The CDR3 is 14 residues long. Germline loops: CDR1 MNHEY, CDR2 SMNVEV (reference sequence). In DNA form, the CDR3 reads TGTGCCAGCAGTTTAGGGACAGGAGCCTACGAGCAGTACTTC. It codes for CASSLGTGAYEQYF.

This clonotype came up many times. The V and J genes are TRBV10-3 and TRBJ1-6; 9 nucleotides match TRBD1. The germline CDR1 and CDR2 sequences are ENHRY and SYGVKD. With V trimmed by 8 bases and J by 7 bases, 6 bases remained unmatched. This CDR3 has 14 residues. The CDR3: CAIRDREENSPLHF. In nucleotides, the CDR3 is TGTGCCATCCGGGACAGGGAGGAGAATTCACCCCTCCACTTT.

This clonotype was recorded a few times. The chain is built from TRBV30 and TRBJ1-3; D not resolved. The CDR3 sequence is 15 residues long. V was clipped by 0 bases and J by 0 bases, with 9 bases between them. The V gene's germline CDR1 is GTSNPN and CDR2 SVGIG (reference sequence). The CDR3 nucleotides read TGTGCCTGGAGTGTAAGGCCTAACTCTGGAAACACCATATATTTT. This codes for CAWSVRPNSGNTIYF.

This clonotype was recorded a few times. V gene TRBV13 combines with J gene TRBJ2-1, with 10 bases matching TRBD2. The CDR3 covers 16 residues. J gave up 2 bases and V 5 bases, and 6 bases lay outside the gene matches. CDR1 is PRHDT, CDR2 FYEKMQ, per germline (reference sequence). This chain's CDR3 is CASSHRLAGAYNEQFF. As DNA, the CDR3 is TGTGCCAGCAGCCACAGACTAGCGGGTGCCTACAATGAGCAGTTCTTC.

This clonotype was detected many times. In DNA form, the CDR3 reads TGTGCCAGCAGCTCCCCAGGGGGCAAGCAAGAGACCCAGTACTTC. Amino acid sequence: CASSSPGGKQETQYF. This rearrangement joins TRBV5-4 to TRBJ2-5; TRBD1 matches 8 bases. The CDR3 has 15 amino acids. With 3 bases clipped from V and 2 bases from J, the junction kept 6 bases outside the gene matches. CDR1 and CDR2 (germline): SGHNT, YYREEE (reference sequence).

The count of this clonotype is one. At one end the junction does not follow the germline gene, possibly because of a read error. The chain links TRBV20-1 to TRBJ1-1, with D possibly TRBD1 on 6 matching bases. The CDR3 sequence is 14 residues long. CDR1 and CDR2 from the germline V gene are DFQATT and SNEGSKA (reference sequence). The CDR3, as DNA: TGCCGTGCTAGCACCGGGACACTGAACACTGAAGCTTTCTTT. Its translation: CRASTGTLNTEAFF.

The table lists this clonotype with many counts. This rearrangement joins TRBV29-1 to TRBJ1-2; no firm D call. Trimming removed 7 bases at V and 3 bases at J, with 18 bases between. This CDR3 has 14 amino acids. CDR1 is SQVTM, CDR2 ANQGSEA, per germline. The CDR3 nucleotides are TGCAGCGCCCTCCTATTAGCAGGATACTATGGCTACACCTTC. Its protein product is CSALLLAGYYGYTF.